The 14 T cell receptor beta chains below were found in one sample sequenced in a study of CD8 T cells in Susac syndrome. Reverse transcription of about 0.5 to 1 ug RNA used random hexamers. TCRdb used MiXCR to reprocess the immunoSEQ multiplex PCR reads, holding one entry per CDR3 protein. The sample records 110,000 to 150,000 distinct CDR3 sequences, around 94% being singletons. Specimen: CD8+ T cells from PBMCs. The receptor set was obtained from a human donor in good health.

CDR3 region: CASSEVLSYEQYF. For the CDR3, the DNA is TGTGCCAGCAGTGAGGTGCTAAGCTACGAGCAGTACTTC. The chain is built from TRBV2 and TRBJ2-7, with no clear D. CDR3 length: 13 amino acids. Trimming shortened V by 3 bases and J by 3 bases, and 9 bases separated the two germline ends. Germline assignment: CDR1 SNHLY and CDR2 FYNNEI.

This clonotype has a single count. The gene calls are TRBV20-1 and TRBJ2-7; the D call may be TRBD1 or TRBD2 (5 bases each). From germline, CDR1 is DFQATT and CDR2 SNEGSKA (reference sequence). The length of the CDR3 is 14 residues. V shed 3 bases and J shed 3 bases, with 15 bases lying between them. CDR3: CSASNSGTDYEQYF. DNA for the CDR3: TGCAGTGCTAGTAATTCCGGGACCGACTACGAGCAGTACTTC.

V is TRBV12-3 or TRBV12-4 and J is TRBJ1-5; D call uncertain. V lost 7 bases, J lost 9 bases, and 16 bases lay in between. CDR3 length equals 13 residues. The CDR3 region has the DNA TGTGCCAGCACCCAATCCACGGGGAGGCCCCAGCATTTT. The encoded protein is CASTQSTGRPQHF.

The J gene is TRBJ1-5, the V gene TRBV15, with TRBD1 matching over 8 bases. J lost 4 bases, V lost 4 bases, and 6 bases had no gene match. The CDR3 sequence is 15 residues long. Germline-derived CDR1 and CDR2 are LNHNV and YYDKDF (reference sequence). CDR3 coding DNA: TGTGCCACCAGCATGGGACAGGATCTTAATCAGCCCCAGCATTTT. As protein: CATSMGQDLNQPQHF.

The chain carries TRBV2 and TRBJ2-1; 7 nucleotides align to TRBD2. Losses at the gene ends were 6 bases for V and 6 bases for J; bases not matched to a gene: 5. Germline V gene lookup returns CDR1 SNHLY and CDR2 FYNNEI. This CDR3 has 13 amino acids. In DNA form, the CDR3 reads TGTGCCAGCAGAGCGGGGTTGGGCAATGAGCAGTTCTTC. This codes for CASRAGLGNEQFF.

The genes are TRBV13 and TRBJ2-5; unclear D gene. The ends were cut back, 5 bases at V and 3 bases at J, with 4 bases in the middle. Germline V gene lookup returns CDR1 PRHDT and CDR2 FYEKMQ (reference sequence). The CDR3 covers 11 residues. CDR3 region: CASSIEETQYF. The CDR3 bases are TGTGCCAGCAGCATAGAAGAGACCCAGTACTTC.

The gene calls are TRBV4-2 and TRBJ2-7, with TRBD2 matching 9 bases. The V gene's germline CDR1 is LGHNA and CDR2 YNFKEQ. V lost 0 bases, J lost 4 bases, and 10 bases stayed unmatched. CDR3 length: 17 amino acids. The CDR3 DNA reads TGTGCCAGCAGCCAAGACCCCCCGGGTAGCGGGGGTTACGAGCAGTACTTC. It translates to CASSQDPPGSGGYEQYF.

The J gene is TRBJ2-3, the V gene TRBV7-8, with 7 bases identical to TRBD2. Germline CDR1 SGHVS, CDR2 FQNEAQ. The CDR3 sequence is 14 residues long. Unmatched junction bases numbered 2, after V lost 1 base and J lost 4 bases. The CDR3 DNA is TGTGCCAGCAGCTTAGGCGGGAGCGCAGATACGCAGTATTTT. Translation gives CASSLGGSADTQYF.

CDR3 sequence: CASSQDRSSHGYTF. As DNA, the CDR3 is TGTGCCAGCAGCCAAGATCGGTCGAGCCATGGCTACACCTTC. The chain has TRBV14 and TRBJ1-2; D is undetermined. The germline V and J ends were trimmed by 0 bases and 6 bases, with 11 bases remaining between them. Germline V gene sequence: CDR1 SGHDN, CDR2 FVKESK. The CDR3 is made up of 14 amino acids.

J is TRBJ2-2 and V is TRBV7-9, with a tentative D call TRBD2 (5 bases). This CDR3 comprises 14 residues. CDR1 and CDR2 from the germline V gene are SEHNR and FQNEAQ (reference sequence). Trimming cost V 5 bases and J 4 bases, with 11 bases left between them. The DNA for the CDR3 is TGTGCCAGCAGCATAGGTGGGAGCACCGGGGAGCTGTTTTTT. Translated, it gives CASSIGGSTGELFF.

The rearrangement uses TRBV6-1 and TRBJ2-2; 9 nucleotides match TRBD2. Trimming cost V 6 bases and J 4 bases; bases outside gene matches: 12. CDR3 size: 17 residues. Germline CDR1 reads MNHNS; CDR2 reads SASEGT. This CDR3 reads CASSGAGLAMGTGELFF. The CDR3, as DNA: TGTGCCAGCAGCGGAGCGGGACTAGCAATGGGCACCGGGGAGCTGTTTTTT.

The chain employs TRBV25-1 and TRBJ2-1; TRBD2 matches at 8 bases. The CDR3 extends over 16 amino acids. Germline trimming cut 3 bases from V and 3 bases from J; bases unmatched to any gene: 7. Germline loops: CDR1 MGHDK, CDR2 SYGVNS. The CDR3 is CASSEIAGKNYNEQFF. In DNA form, the CDR3 reads TGTGCCAGCAGTGAGATAGCGGGAAAGAACTACAATGAGCAGTTCTTC.

The chain has TRBV3-1 and TRBJ2-5; tentatively, D is TRBD1 (5 bases). V was trimmed by 0 bases and J by 9 bases, leaving 11 bases between them. There are 13 residues in the CDR3. Germline V CDR1 and CDR2: LGHDT, YNNKEL (reference sequence). CDR3 loop: CASSQDLTGPQYF. DNA of the CDR3: TGTGCCAGCAGCCAAGATCTAACAGGTCCCCAGTACTTC.

The genes are TRBV29-1 and TRBJ2-5; 7 bases align to TRBD1. Germline CDR1 and CDR2: SQVTM and ANQGSEA. This CDR3 spans 13 amino acids. With 7 bases clipped from V and 5 bases from J, the junction kept 10 bases outside the gene matches. CDR3 amino acids: CSGTTGVGETQYF. CDR3 DNA sequence: TGCAGCGGGACAACAGGGGTCGGCGAGACCCAGTACTTC.